The 3 T cell receptor beta chains below all came from one sample that was sequenced in a study of T cell responses to AZD1222 COVID-19 vaccine. Some clones are missing from TCRdb's copy, which holds only in-frame ones; the method was immunoSEQ multiplex PCR. The sample includes approximately 170,000 clones, roughly 92% of them seen just once. The source was peripheral blood, collected 28 days after the second AZD1222 dose. The receptors originated from an adult who received the AZD1222 COVID-19 vaccine.

The chain couples TRBV4-3 to TRBJ2-2; either TRBD1 or TRBD2 may supply D (5 bases each). V shed 0 bases and J shed 0 bases, with 17 bases lying between them. The CDR3 extends over 19 amino acids. Per the germline V gene, CDR1 is LGHNA and CDR2 is YSLEER. CDR3 loop: CASSQERFRDVANTGELFF. Written as DNA, the CDR3 is TGCGCCAGCAGCCAAGAACGGTTCAGGGACGTCGCGAACACCGGGGAGCTGTTTTTT.

The chain combines TRBV28 with TRBJ2-2; 8 bases are a match to TRBD1. CDR1 and CDR2 from the germline V gene are MDHEN and SYDVKM. V lost 6 bases and J lost 1; bases outside the gene matches: 4. The CDR3 runs to 15 residues. The CDR3 spells CASSAGTGNTGELFF. In nucleotides, the CDR3 is TGTGCCAGCAGCGCCGGGACAGGGAACACCGGGGAGCTGTTTTTT.

The J gene is TRBJ2-3, the V gene TRBV25-1, with 8 bases aligning to TRBD2. Germline loops: CDR1 MGHDK, CDR2 SYGVNS. The V segment lost 4 bases and the J segment 4 bases; nucleotides outside the gene matches: 1. This CDR3 is built from 13 residues. CDR3: CASSVAGSDTQYF. As DNA, the CDR3 is TGTGCCAGCAGTGTAGCGGGGTCAGATACGCAGTATTTT.